These 15 T cell receptor beta chains were all obtained from the same sample, sequenced in a study of PD-1 blockade in classical Hodgkin lymphoma. The time point is: cycle 4 day 1 (C4D1), after more than 5 weeks of nivolumab. Each and every patient relapsed after autologous stem cell transplantation, and patients got differing brentuximab vedotin exposure. The assay was immunoSEQ multiplex PCR, and TCRdb's table has in-frame clones only and misses some. The sample contains more than 75,000 clones, approximately 94% of which appear only once. This sample comprised peripheral blood mononuclear cells (PBMCs), obtained before the fourth cycle of nivolumab. All receptors derive from a human donor with classical Hodgkin lymphoma.

This rearrangement joins TRBV9 to TRBJ1-5; a weak D match, TRBD1 (5 bases). With 2 bases removed from V and 3 bases from J, the gap between germline ends came to 9 bases. Germline V gene lookup returns CDR1 SGDLS and CDR2 YYNGEE. There are 14 residues in the CDR3. CDR3 in amino acids: CASSVDGANQPQHF. As DNA, the CDR3 is TGTGCCAGCAGCGTTGATGGGGCCAATCAGCCCCAGCATTTT.

The rearrangement joins TRBV7-9 to TRBJ1-1; possible D gene TRBD1, 6 bases. Germline CDR1 and CDR2: SEHNR and FQNEAQ (reference sequence). CDR3 length equals 14 residues. V lost 5 bases and J lost 5, with 15 bases in between. The DNA for the CDR3 is TGTGCCAGCAGCGTTGGACAGCGATGGACTGAAGCTTTCTTT. This translates into CASSVGQRWTEAFF.

This rearrangement joins TRBV21-1 to TRBJ1-4. TRBV21-1 is an annotated pseudogene. The CDR3 length is 15 residues. For the CDR3, the DNA is TGTGCCAGCAGCAGAAACTGGGATGAGAATGAAAAACTGTTTTTT. Translated: CASSRNWDENEKLFF.

This rearrangement joins TRBV27 to TRBJ1-2; 8 nucleotides align to TRBD1. The CDR3 covers 16 residues. Germline CDR1 reads MNHEY; CDR2 reads SMNVEV (reference sequence). With 6 bases clipped from V and 3 bases from J, the junction kept 12 bases outside the gene matches. This CDR3 reads CASSPSGWTGYYGYTF. In nucleotides, the CDR3 is TGTGCCAGCAGCCCTAGTGGATGGACAGGGTACTATGGCTACACCTTC.

Written as DNA, the CDR3 is TGTGCCAGCAAGGAGTGGGGGGCCCGCGACTACGAGCAGTACTTC. It codes for CASKEWGARDYEQYF. The J gene is TRBJ2-7, the V gene TRBV13; D could derive from TRBD1 or TRBD2 (6 bases each). The CDR3 is 15 residues long. Between the trimmed V and J ends, which lost 7 bases and 3 bases, there was a span of 19 bases. Germline assignment: CDR1 PRHDT and CDR2 FYEKMQ (reference sequence).

This chain connects TRBV18 to TRBJ2-1; 8 bases agree with TRBD1. Germline values: CDR1 KGHSH, CDR2 LQKENI. CDR3 length: 15 amino acids. J gave up 5 bases and V 3 bases, and 6 bases lay outside the gene matches. The CDR3 reads CASSPTWGQDNEQFF. The CDR3 DNA follows: TGTGCCAGCTCACCTACTTGGGGACAGGACAATGAGCAGTTCTTC.

The V gene is TRBV2, the J gene TRBJ1-5; possible D gene TRBD1, 6 bases. CDR1 and CDR2 (germline): SNHLY, FYNNEI. The CDR3 is 15 residues long. V was pared by 1 base and J by 6 bases, with 13 bases between. In DNA, the CDR3 is TGTGCCAGCAGTGAAGGTTTCGGGACATTTCAGCCCCAGCATTTT. It specifies CASSEGFGTFQPQHF.

The gene calls are TRBV30 and TRBJ1-2; no clear D gene. Trimming took 2 bases from V and 5 from J, leaving 12 bases between them. The CDR3 loop spans 13 amino acids. Per germline, CDR1 GTSNPN and CDR2 SVGIG (reference sequence). CDR3 loop: CAWSLTKGYGYTF. CDR3 nucleotides: TGTGCCTGGAGTTTAACTAAAGGGTATGGCTACACCTTC.

The chain couples TRBV4-1 to TRBJ1-2; tentatively, D is TRBD1 (5 bases). Germline V gene lookup returns CDR1 MGHRA and CDR2 YSYEKL. V lost 7 bases to trimming and J lost 4 bases, with 22 bases between them. The CDR3 length is 16 residues. The chain's CDR3 is CASKKGLDRDGYGYTF. The CDR3 nucleotides read TGCGCCAGCAAGAAGGGTCTAGATAGGGACGGCTATGGCTACACCTTC.

The rearrangement uses TRBV10-3 and TRBJ2-7; D remains ambiguous. The CDR3 is made up of 12 amino acids. Germline V gives CDR1 ENHRY, CDR2 SYGVKD. V lost 5 bases, J lost 0 bases, and 5 bases lay in between. DNA for the CDR3: TGTGCCATCAGTACCAGCTCCTACGAGCAGTACTTC. The encoded protein is CAISTSSYEQYF.

The J gene is TRBJ1-1, the V gene TRBV27; the D gene is possibly TRBD1 (5 bases). The CDR3 extends over 16 amino acids. Germline V gene lookup returns CDR1 MNHEY and CDR2 SMNVEV (reference sequence). V lost 7 bases, J lost 0 bases, and 18 bases lay in between. The CDR3 is CASNRQFVQMNTEAFF. The CDR3 bases are TGTGCCAGCAACAGACAGTTTGTGCAGATGAACACTGAAGCTTTCTTT.

CDR3 sequence (DNA): TGTGCTAGTGGTTTGGGACAGGGGGGAGAGACCCAGTACTTC. It yields the protein CASGLGQGGETQYF. This sequence joins TRBV12-5 and TRBJ2-5; 9 positions agree with TRBD1. In germline, CDR1 is LGHNT, CDR2 FRNRAP. The CDR3 length is 14 residues. Germline trimming cut 1 base from V and 4 bases from J; bases unmatched to any gene: 1.

This clone showed up just once. The chain couples TRBV15 to TRBJ2-7, with D tentatively TRBD1 or TRBD2 (5 bases each). CDR1 and CDR2 from the germline V gene are LNHNV and YYDKDF (reference sequence). V lost 0 bases and J 5 bases, leaving 17 bases between the germline ends. This CDR3 comprises 16 residues. DNA for the CDR3: TGTGCCACCAGCAGAGATTTTGGGGACGGCGGCGACGAGCAGTACTTC. Amino acid sequence: CATSRDFGDGGDEQYF.

The chain is built from TRBV6-6 and TRBJ1-5; TRBD1 might be the D (5 bases). CDR1 MNHNY and CDR2 SVGAGI come from the germline V gene (reference sequence). Trimming shortened V by 5 bases and J by 9 bases, and 20 bases separated the two germline ends. CDR3 length: 15 residues. The CDR3 here is CASSVNADRDWPQHF. The CDR3 DNA reads TGTGCCAGCAGTGTAAACGCCGACCGGGACTGGCCCCAGCATTTT.

Points on this clone: The junction departs from germline at one end; a sequencing error may be responsible. This rearrangement joins TRBV19 to TRBJ1-2; D unresolved. Germline V gives CDR1 LNHDA, CDR2 SQIVND (reference sequence). The CDR3 is 12 amino acids. CDR3 bases: TGTGCCAGTAGTAAGTTGGACGAGACTCCCGCCTTC. Encoded protein: CASSKLDETPAF.